These 20 T cell receptor beta chains came from one sample sequenced in a study of early T cells in non-severe SARS-CoV-2 infection. TCRdb ran MiXCR on the 5' RACE reads and lists one entry per CDR3 protein. The data show fewer than 65,000 distinct CDR3 sequences, approximately 9.9% seen once. Sequenced input: whole blood. These receptors were taken from an adult who was a healthcare worker with PCR-confirmed SARS-CoV-2 infection or an uninfected control (not recorded which).

The genes are TRBV6-1 and TRBJ1-6, with 7 nucleotides matching TRBD1. This CDR3 is built from 15 residues. Germline CDR1 and CDR2: MNHNS and SASEGT. Trimming took 5 bases from V and 8 from J; bases not matched to a gene: 9. CDR3 nucleotides: TGTGCCAGCAGTCAAGAAGACAGGGAGTATTCACCCCTCCACTTT. Protein product: CASSQEDREYSPLHF.

This clonotype occurred a few times. The genes are TRBV12-3 or TRBV12-4 and TRBJ2-7; no reliable D call. V was cut by 4 bases and J by 5 bases, with 18 bases left in between. The CDR3 runs to 15 residues. Written as DNA, the CDR3 is TGTGCCAGCAGTTCCGGGCAAGCCTACCTTAACGAGCAGTACTTC. This translates into CASSSGQAYLNEQYF.

In this sample, this clonotype turned up many times. This chain links TRBV12-3 or TRBV12-4 with TRBJ2-2; the D is unclear. Between the trimmed V and J ends, which lost 6 bases and 0 bases, there was a span of 8 bases. This CDR3 comprises 14 residues. The CDR3 sequence: CASRRLTNTGELFF. The CDR3 DNA reads TGTGCCAGCAGAAGGTTGACGAACACCGGGGAGCTGTTTTTT.

This rearrangement joins TRBV12-3 or TRBV12-4 to TRBJ2-2; D unresolved. This CDR3 has 12 residues. Trimming pared 3 bases from V and 7 bases from J, leaving 6 bases between. DNA for the CDR3: TGTGCCAGCAGTTTCGCCCGCGGGGAGCTGTTTTTT. Translated: CASSFARGELFF.

In this sample, this clonotype turned up many times. The chain uses TRBV4-1 and TRBJ1-1; no definite D call. Between the trimmed V and J ends, which lost 0 bases and 0 bases, there was a span of 8 bases. The germline CDR1 and CDR2 sequences are MGHRA and YSYEKL. This CDR3 spans 15 amino acids. The CDR3 is CASSQDWRVNTEAFF. In DNA, the CDR3 is TGCGCCAGCAGCCAAGATTGGAGGGTGAACACTGAAGCTTTCTTT.

This clonotype occurred many times. This CDR3 reads CASSPGLAGLEQFF. CDR3 DNA: TGTGCCAGCAGTCCCGGACTAGCGGGTCTTGAGCAGTTCTTC. This chain uses TRBV6-2 or TRBV6-3 with TRBJ2-1; TRBD2 matches at 11 bases. This CDR3 is 14 amino acids long. Trimming removed 5 bases from V and 9 bases from J; junction bases left unmatched: 6. Germline V gives CDR1 MNHEY, CDR2 SVGEGT.

There are many counts of this clonotype. The chain recombines TRBV19 with TRBJ2-3, with 9 nucleotides matching TRBD2. V lost 10 bases and J lost 3; bases outside the gene matches: 11. From germline, CDR1 is LNHDA and CDR2 SQIVND (reference sequence). The CDR3 runs to 15 residues. The CDR3, as DNA: TGTGCCACCACCTTGAGCGGGGGGCCGACAGATACGCAGTATTTT. Amino acids: CATTLSGGPTDTQYF.

This clonotype was counted only a few times. CDR3 residues: CSARRQPSAYEQYF. The CDR3 DNA reads TGCAGTGCTAGAAGGCAGCCATCCGCCTACGAGCAGTACTTC. V gene TRBV20-1 combines with J gene TRBJ2-7; D not certain. Germline CDR1 DFQATT, CDR2 SNEGSKA (reference sequence). The V gene lost 2 bases and the J gene lost 2 bases, with 13 bases spanning the gap. The CDR3 extends over 14 amino acids.

This clonotype showed up many times. V is TRBV25-1 and J is TRBJ2-7; D perhaps matches TRBD2 (5 bases). The CDR3 totals 15 residues. V shed 2 bases and J shed 3 bases, with 14 bases lying between them. Germline CDR1 is MGHDK and CDR2 is SYGVNS. The CDR3 reads CASSESEGSYYEQYF. The CDR3 coding sequence is TGTGCCAGCAGTGAAAGTGAAGGGAGCTACTACGAGCAGTACTTC.

This clonotype occurred many times. The chain has TRBV18 and TRBJ1-1; 8 bases agree with TRBD1. The germline gives CDR1 KGHSH, CDR2 LQKENI. The J segment lost 3 bases and the V segment lost 10 bases, leaving 7 bases of the junction unmatched. CDR3 size: 13 residues. The chain's CDR3 is CATQTGADTEAFF. The CDR3 coding sequence is TGTGCCACCCAGACAGGGGCGGACACTGAAGCTTTCTTT.

This clonotype has at least ten counts. The chain uses TRBV5-6 and TRBJ2-2; unclear D gene. The CDR3 is 17 amino acids. The V end lost 1 base, the J end lost 2 bases, and 15 bases lay between the germline ends. Germline values: CDR1 SGHDT, CDR2 YYEEEE. The CDR3 region has the DNA TGTGCCAGCAGCTTGTTAGCATTGACTCTTAACACCGGGGAGCTGTTTTTT. This sequence encodes CASSLLALTLNTGELFF.

In its sample, this clonotype was seen a few times. The chain joins TRBV11-2 to TRBJ1-5; D is unresolved. Per germline, CDR1 SGHAT and CDR2 FQNNGV. Trimming cost V 0 bases and J 7 bases, with 10 bases left between them. The CDR3 consists of 14 residues. CDR3 sequence (DNA): TGTGCCAGCAGCTTAGAAGGTTCGGCCCAGCCCCAGCATTTT. Its protein is CASSLEGSAQPQHF.

This clonotype was recorded at least ten times. The chain recombines TRBV4-1 with TRBJ1-6; D is ambiguous. Trimming removed 1 base from V and 9 bases from J, with 4 bases in between. The CDR3 runs to 12 residues. Germline V gene sequence: CDR1 MGHRA, CDR2 YSYEKL. The CDR3 loop reads CASSQGFSPLHF. The CDR3 DNA reads TGCGCCAGCAGCCAAGGATTTTCACCCCTCCACTTT.

V and J are TRBV5-1 and TRBJ1-1, with 7 bases fitting TRBD1. Trimming removed 3 bases from V and 6 bases from J; junction bases left unmatched: 8. Germline V gives CDR1 SGHRS, CDR2 YFSETQ. The CDR3 is 14 amino acids. Here the CDR3 reads CASSWSGGSAEAFF. DNA of the CDR3: TGCGCCAGCAGCTGGTCAGGGGGTTCCGCTGAAGCTTTCTTT.

This chain links TRBV12-3 or TRBV12-4 with TRBJ2-1; perhaps TRBD2 as D (5 bases). This CDR3 spans 13 amino acids. The V end lost 3 bases, the J end lost 9 bases, and 12 bases lay between the germline ends. CDR3 residues: CASSFGTGFEQFF. The CDR3 nucleotides are TGTGCCAGCAGTTTTGGCACGGGATTTGAGCAGTTCTTC.

This clonotype showed up many times. The genes are TRBV7-9 and TRBJ2-2, with D unclear. CDR1 SEHNR and CDR2 FQNEAQ come from the germline V gene (reference sequence). The V end was cut by 6 bases, the J end by 3 bases, with 14 bases between. The CDR3 runs to 15 residues. The CDR3: CASRAPDEYTGELFF. DNA for the CDR3: TGTGCCAGCAGGGCCCCTGATGAGTACACCGGGGAGCTGTTTTTT.

In its sample, this clonotype was seen a few times. The gene calls are TRBV7-9 and TRBJ2-1; D remains unclear. V was trimmed by 1 base and J by 4 bases, leaving 5 bases between them. CDR1 and CDR2 from the germline V gene are SEHNR and FQNEAQ (reference sequence). This CDR3 region has 13 residues. Here the CDR3 reads CASSLGQYNEQFF. Written as DNA, the CDR3 is TGTGCCAGCAGCTTAGGCCAATACAATGAGCAGTTCTTC.

This clonotype was seen ten or more times. This chain joins TRBV20-1 and TRBJ2-7, with 8 bases matching TRBD2. Germline loops: CDR1 DFQATT, CDR2 SNEGSKA (reference sequence). V gave up 0 bases and J gave up 7 bases; unmatched junction bases: 11. The CDR3 has 15 residues. The CDR3 loop reads CSARDLRGGLGEQYF. The CDR3 DNA reads TGCAGTGCTAGAGATTTACGGGGGGGCCTGGGAGAGCAGTACTTC.

This clonotype has only a few counts. This chain uses TRBV3-1 with TRBJ2-3; the D is unclear. CDR3 length: 13 amino acids. Germline loops: CDR1 LGHDT, CDR2 YNNKEL (reference sequence). Trimming pared 1 base from V and 1 base from J, leaving 3 bases between. Written as DNA, the CDR3 is TGTGCCAGCAGCCAAGGAGGCACAGATACGCAGTATTTT. It specifies CASSQGGTDTQYF.

The V gene is TRBV20-1, the J gene TRBJ1-1; a weak D match, TRBD1 (5 bases). This CDR3 is built from 15 residues. Trimming cost V 3 bases and J 3 bases, with 17 bases left between them. Germline loops: CDR1 DFQATT, CDR2 SNEGSKA (reference sequence). This CDR3 is CSASSRARGHTEAFF. In DNA, the CDR3 is TGCAGTGCTAGTTCTCGGGCAAGGGGTCACACTGAAGCTTTCTTT.